This record looks at one T cell receptor beta chain sequence and its context. The antigen is unknown. The entry originates in a study of radiation and T cells in renal cell carcinoma. Overall study findings and caveats: From baseline, blood top tumor clonotypes peaked at 2 weeks post-radiation.

Time point noted: baseline pretreatment blood. Treatment meaning: 15 Gy SBRT to primary tumor, nephrectomy 4 weeks later. Radiation-treated patients gave blood at baseline, week 2 and week 4. The patient's renal cell carcinoma had clear cell pathology. The CDR3 runs 15 residues. V was pared by 6 bases and J by 7 bases, with 9 bases of the junction left unmatched. Germline CDR1 is MNHEY and CDR2 is SVGAGI. Profiled with immunoSEQ multiplex PCR; TCRdb holds only in-frame clones, not every one. The sample shows around 140,000 clones, about nine tenths of them seen only once. The sample here was blood, taken from a patient whose treatment included radiotherapy and nephrectomy. V is TRBV6-5 and J is TRBJ2-1, with 10 bases lining up with TRBD2. The origin of this receptor is a woman in her seventies with renal cell carcinoma. CDR3 in amino acids: CASRERGGPLNEQFF. In nucleotides, the CDR3 is TGTGCCAGCAGAGAGCGGGGGGGGCCCCTGAATGAGCAGTTCTTC.